This T cell receptor beta chain was sequenced in a study of OX40 agonist ivuxolimab in advanced cancers. At the level of the study: While on treatment, patients had intravenous ivuxolimab at 0.01 to 10 mg/kg every 2 weeks.

In the case of this clone: Its antigen remains unidentified.

Study-wide results and caveats: There was clonal expansion of CD4+ and CD8+ blood T cells by week 6 at 0.1 to 3.0 mg/kg.

Clones were sequenced by immunoSEQ multiplex PCR, and TCRdb holds only the in-frame ones, with some missing. The table records roughly 53,000 clones, almost 90% of them present only once. This CDR3 is 16 amino acids long. Trimming shortened V by 0 bases and J by 0 bases, and 9 bases separated the two germline ends. Germline V lookup: CDR1 SGHVS, CDR2 FQNEAQ. This clonotype was sampled from an adult with an advanced solid tumor such as melanoma, head and neck, liver or kidney cancer. The genes are TRBV7-8 and TRBJ1-5; no firm D call. This specimen consisted of CD4+ or CD8+ T cells sorted from blood, obtained in a trial of the OX40 agonist ivuxolimab. CDR3 in amino acids: CASSLADLASNQPQHF. CDR3 DNA: TGTGCCAGCAGCTTAGCGGACTTGGCTAGCAATCAGCCCCAGCATTTT.